The clone carrying this TCR beta chain was detected a few times. Germline CDR1 reads MGHRA; CDR2 reads YSYEKL. The CDR3 loop spans 14 amino acids. The V and J ends lost 3 bases and 2 bases, in that order; junction bases with no gene match: 4. The data were obtained in a study of T cells in Graves' hyperthyroidism and ophthalmopathy. From RNA transcripts, TCR beta CDR3 regions were amplified. The study used the HTBI primer set for a first-round RT-PCR of the TCR CDR3. TCRdb redid the calling of the multiplex PCR reads with MiXCR, one entry per CDR3 protein. The data contain 250,000 to 300,000 distinct CDR3 sequences, roughly an eighth of them singletons.

Input material: blood. This clonotype was sampled from a woman between 35 and 50 years old with Graves' hyperthyroidism. The chain links TRBV4-1 to TRBJ2-7; 7 nucleotides agree with TRBD1. CDR3 residues: CASSHPTGPYEQYF. The CDR3 DNA reads TGCGCCAGCAGCCACCCGACAGGGCCCTACGAGCAGTACTTC.